This TCR beta chain was recorded in a study of neurological immune-mediated disorders. This clonotype has a count of ten or more. Antigen: not known. TCRdb used MiXCR to reprocess the 5' RACE reads, holding one entry per CDR3 protein. The table lists about 120,000 distinct CDR3 sequences, about 3.2% of them singletons. The germline gives CDR1 SGHVS, CDR2 FQNEAQ. V lost 5 bases and J 3 bases, leaving 8 bases between the germline ends. The CDR3 spans 12 residues. Regarding the study as a whole: HTLV-1-associated myelopathy had the most TCR clonal expansion, and multiple sclerosis had the least, less than healthy controls. Because no CDR3 amino acid sequences were shared across subjects by expanded clones, private repertoires were suggested in all groups.

This chain joins TRBV7-8 and TRBJ2-7; D unclear. Sequences were obtained from PBMCs. The TCR sequence derives from a woman younger than 45 with multiple sclerosis. The CDR3 loop reads CASSPGRYEQYF. CDR3 nucleotides: TGTGCCAGCAGCCCAGGCCGCTACGAGCAGTACTTC.